The present TCR beta chain was sequenced within a study of shared clonotypes between healthy human individuals (dated by TCRdb to about 2020). Regarding the research as a whole: The cohort included a few men and a couple of women between 18 and 49 years of age. To increase sequencing depth and limit assay-specific biases, TCR repertoire library preparation and sequencing were carried out by different laboratories using diverse techniques. The study deeply sequenced blood TCR repertoires of about 5 healthy adults to estimate repertoire size and the extent of clonotype sharing between individuals. Each donor's leukapheresis produced roughly between roughly 0.85 and 9.5 billion PBMCs. For each donor, CD4 naive and CD4 memory were each run on three plates, CD8 naive on two plates, and CD8 memory on one plate.

A single count supports this clone. The antigen it recognizes is unknown. One base away there is no much larger clone; base qualities are not given. Here is what the overall study found, with its caveats: Incomplete sequencing was indicated by rarefaction of sorted-subset datasets, despite the large sequencing depth. When four donors were compared, the shared fraction of clonotypes was about 5% for naive CD4, roughly 3.3% for naive CD8, roughly 2.5% for memory CD4, and 0.3% to 0.5% for memory CD8. Sampling was restricted to blood, and TCR repertoires in tissues likely differ from the TCR repertoires found in blood. Because the study included only a small number of donors, the genetic and exposure-history diversity represented was limited. Pairwise subsampling indicated that sequencing depth was expected to affect the degree of clonotype sharing among donors. Clonotypes shared by all four sorted-subset donors showed higher generation probabilities than non-shared clonotypes. Larger estimated clonotype richness was generally found for naive subsets than for memory subsets.

Using the deep immunoSEQ assay, TCR CDR3 regions were amplified from genomic DNA by multiplex PCR. Genomic DNA extracted from each cell subset was distributed evenly over all wells of several immunoSEQ 96-well plates, and each plate served as one replicate. For sorted subsets, each replicate PCR was loaded with about 0.2 ug genomic DNA, equivalent to 25,000 to 35,000 T cell genomes. Purified libraries were measured with a Qubit 3.0 fluorometer, size-checked on a Bioanalyzer 2100, and measured again with the KAPA Library Quantification kit. Every immunoSEQ 96-well plate was sequenced on a dedicated single-read 150-cycle Illumina NextSeq 550 flow cell. From the authors' description of their analysis: Because the immunoSEQ output included only junctional sequences and no quality scores, the filtering could not be the same as the filtering used for full-length reads. To assign V/J genes and CDR3, sequences were annotated using PyIR, a Python wrapper for IgBLAST v1.9, with IMGT germline references. Any read was removed if the V/J assignment was weak (E-value above 1e-6), the CDR3 was missing, or the read contained stop codons, out-of-frame junctions, or ambiguous translated residues. V3J clonotypes were defined as sequences sharing the same inferred V gene, J gene, and CDR3 amino acid sequence. To compute the percentage overlap between repertoires, the number of shared unique clonotypes was divided by the size of the smaller repertoire. Richness of each repertoire was evaluated using RTK rarefaction, the Chao1 estimator, and Recon v2.1 estimates of unobserved clonotypes. OLGA was used to compute generation probabilities for all TCRbeta clonotypes that the gDNA method yielded from a few donors. TCRdb took over this immuneACCESS table, retaining in-frame rearrangements with V and J assigned. Such tables are incomplete; in checked studies, under half of the missing clones stem from an unresolved V gene, and the remainder is unexplained. V and J calls and clone size are given by that table; D and trimming were obtained from the DNA. The table for this sample lists approximately 2,000,000 clones; 92% of them were counted only once. Of the sample, 0.37% falls within the top ten clones.

Donors were healthy HIV-negative adults with no recently reported acute infections or vaccinations. Every donor was a Caucasian adult residing in Nashville, Tennessee, USA. CD4+ T cells were enriched by magnetic negative selection, after which naive cells were positively selected on CD45RA and the negative fraction was taken as the memory subset. After blood collection by leukapheresis, PBMCs were isolated using Ficoll-Histopaque density gradient centrifugation and then cryopreserved in the vapor phase of liquid nitrogen. Analytical flow cytometry was used to check the purity and quantity of every magnetically sorted T cell population. Genomic DNA was isolated from every sorted fraction and measured by UV absorbance on a Nanodrop 2000c. The sequence derives from a man aged 18 to 35 in good health. Some clones in this sample may be carry-over from other donors' samples. The sample taken for sequencing was naive CD4+ T cells from PBMCs. The meaning of the sample's cell subset or site label: CD45RA+ positively selected.

The CDR3 corresponds to CASSPIGGGTEAFF. Here is the DNA: TGTGCCAGCAGCCCGATTGGGGGTGGCACTGAAGCTTTCTTT. The V gene is TRBV5-8 and the J gene is TRBJ1-1; the D gene is possibly TRBD1, with 5 bases matching. V drops 4 bases and J drops 4 bases, leaving 14 bases in between. CDR1 and CDR2 were assigned from the germline V gene as SGHTS and YDEGEE. CDR3 length: 14 amino acids, cysteine to phenylalanine. Of the read, only the CDR3 DNA is kept; its 42 bases are in frame from base 1.